Included here is one T cell receptor beta chain sequence, with context. Its antigen specificity is not known. The input lacks base qualities; no much larger clone sits a single base away. The record originates from a study of EBV T-cell therapy then PD-1 blockade in nasopharyngeal carcinoma (dated by TCRdb to the early 2020s). The treatment or condition label for this specimen denotes: AdE1-LMPpoly-expanded autologous EBV-specific T-cell therapy followed by anti-PD-1 nivolumab. The Qiagen DNeasy Kit was used to extract genomic DNA from the sorted cells. Deep sequencing of the TCR beta chain was done on the immunoSEQ platform. Regarding the original processing steps: The immunoSEQ Analyzer software was used to analyze the repertoire data. TCRdb carries this immuneACCESS record with in-frame sequences only. Its versions omit some clonotypes, under half of them owing to an unresolved V gene in the studies checked, with the rest unexplained. Clonal size and the V and J genes are those of that table, whereas D and trimming came from the DNA. The sample profile shows some 21,000 clones; roughly 84% of them were found once. Jointly, the top ten make up approximately 30% of the sample.

This clonotype originated in a man in his forties with nasopharyngeal carcinoma. Sequenced here: CD8+ T cells from blood, sampled around day 65 from a patient whose treatment included autologous EBV-specific T cells and nivolumab.

The nucleotides read TGTGCCAGCAGTTATCGGGGGGAAAGCACAGATACGCAGTATTTT. It translates as CASSYRGESTDTQYF. The rearrangement combines TRBV6-4 with TRBJ2-3; the central 7 bases match TRBD2. The germline V gene sets CDR1 to MRHNA and CDR2 to SNTAGT. Reading from cysteine to phenylalanine, the CDR3 counts 15 amino acids. Left in the record is the CDR3 DNA by itself, 45 bases read in frame from the first base. V lost 5 bases and J lost 0 bases, and the count of bases not matched to a germline gene is 5.